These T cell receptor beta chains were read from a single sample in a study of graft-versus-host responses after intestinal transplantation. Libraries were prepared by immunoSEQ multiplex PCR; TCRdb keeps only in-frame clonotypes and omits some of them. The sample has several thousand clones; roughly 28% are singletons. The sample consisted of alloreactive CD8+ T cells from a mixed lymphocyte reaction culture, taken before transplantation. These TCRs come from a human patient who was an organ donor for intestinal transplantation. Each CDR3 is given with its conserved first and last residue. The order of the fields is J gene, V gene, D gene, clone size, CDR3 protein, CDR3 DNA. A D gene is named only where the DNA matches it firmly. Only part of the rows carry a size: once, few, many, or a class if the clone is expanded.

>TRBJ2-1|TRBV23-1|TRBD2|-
CASPKGSGGVNEQFF
TGCGCCAGTCCGAAAGGTAGCGGGGGGGTCAATGAGCAGTTCTTC
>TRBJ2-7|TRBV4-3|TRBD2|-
CASSHFTGGSYEQYF
TGCGCCAGCAGCCATTTTACGGGGGGCTCCTACGAGCAGTACTTC
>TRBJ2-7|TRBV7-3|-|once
CASSFGAGNNEQYF
TGTGCCAGCAGCTTCGGGGCAGGGAACAACGAGCAGTACTTC
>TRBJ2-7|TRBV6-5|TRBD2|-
CASIPGLAGPYEQYF
TGTGCCAGCATCCCCGGACTAGCGGGGCCCTACGAGCAGTACTTC
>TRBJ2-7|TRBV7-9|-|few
CASSLWGSHHYEQYF
TGTGCCAGCAGCTTATGGGGGTCACACCACTACGAGCAGTACTTC
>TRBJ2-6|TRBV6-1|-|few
CASKRDRSGANVLTF
TGTGCCAGCAAGAGGGACCGCTCTGGGGCCAACGTCCTGACTTTC
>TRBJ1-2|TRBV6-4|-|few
CASSVRLWDYGYTF
TGTGCCAGCAGTGTGCGATTGTGGGACTATGGCTACACCTTC
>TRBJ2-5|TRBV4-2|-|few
CASSLVRTEQETQYF
TGTGCCAGCAGCTTAGTTAGGACAGAACAAGAGACCCAGTACTTC
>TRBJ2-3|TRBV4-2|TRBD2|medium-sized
CARASPERGGGTDTQYF
TGTGCCAGAGCTAGTCCGGAGCGGGGGGGAGGCACAGATACGCAGTATTTT
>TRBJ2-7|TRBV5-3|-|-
CASSLFADPRQYF
TGTGCCAGCAGCTTGTTTGCGGACCCACGGCAGTACTTC
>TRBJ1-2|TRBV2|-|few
CASKDSLLYYGYTF
TGTGCCAGCAAAGACAGTCTACTATACTATGGCTACACCTTC
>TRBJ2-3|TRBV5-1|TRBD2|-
CASSLRLAGGRTQYF
TGCGCCAGCAGCCTAAGACTAGCGGGGGGGCGGACGCAGTATTTT
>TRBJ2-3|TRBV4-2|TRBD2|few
CASSIAGGRADTQYF
TGTGCCAGCAGCATAGCGGGGGGGAGGGCAGATACGCAGTATTTT
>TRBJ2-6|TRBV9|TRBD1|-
CASSVSGQYTSGANVLTF
TGTGCCAGCAGCGTATCGGGACAGTATACCTCTGGGGCCAACGTCCTGACTTTC
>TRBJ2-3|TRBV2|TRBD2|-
CASKRASGGLSTDTQYF
TGTGCCAGCAAGCGGGCTAGCGGGGGGCTCAGCACAGATACGCAGTATTTT
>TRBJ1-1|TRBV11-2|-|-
CASSLEGWGQPNTEAFF
TGTGCCAGCAGCTTGGAAGGTTGGGGCCAGCCGAACACTGAAGCTTTCTTT
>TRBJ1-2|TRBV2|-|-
CASSDTGGLGLGYTF
TGTGCCAGCAGTGATACGGGGGGCCTTGGGCTGGGCTACACCTTC
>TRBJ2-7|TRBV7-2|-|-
CASSLAGATYEQYF
TGTGCCAGCAGCTTAGCTGGCGCTACCTACGAGCAGTACTTC
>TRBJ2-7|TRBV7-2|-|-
CASSQHESYEQYF
TGTGCCAGCAGCCAACACGAGTCCTACGAGCAGTACTTC
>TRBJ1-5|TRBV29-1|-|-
CSVERGGPAHQPQHF
TGCAGCGTTGAGAGAGGGGGACCAGCCCATCAGCCCCAGCATTTT
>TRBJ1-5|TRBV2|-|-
CASNPGQPQHF
TGTGCCAGCAACCCAGGACAGCCCCAGCATTTT
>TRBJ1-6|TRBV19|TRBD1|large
CASRDRGYNSPLHF
TGTGCCAGTAGAGACAGGGGCTATAATTCACCCCTCCACTTT
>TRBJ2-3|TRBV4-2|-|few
CASSLRATSTDTQYF
TGTGCCAGCAGCCTGAGGGCTACTAGCACAGATACGCAGTATTTT
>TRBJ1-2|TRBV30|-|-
CARANKWYYGYTF
TGTGCCCGCGCTAATAAGTGGTACTATGGCTACACCTTC
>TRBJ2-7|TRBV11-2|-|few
CASSPRGSYEQYF
TGTGCCAGCAGCCCAAGGGGGAGCTACGAGCAGTACTTC
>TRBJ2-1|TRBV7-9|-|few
CASSRWGQNEQFF
TGTGCCAGCAGCCGATGGGGACAAAATGAGCAGTTCTTC
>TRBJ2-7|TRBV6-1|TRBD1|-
CASMGTGSSYEQYF
TGTGCCAGCATGGGGACAGGGAGCTCCTACGAGCAGTACTTC
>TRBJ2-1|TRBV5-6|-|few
CASSLVYNEQFF
TGTGCCAGCAGCTTGGTATACAATGAGCAGTTCTTC
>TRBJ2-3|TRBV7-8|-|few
CASSLQISTDTQYF
TGTGCCAGCAGCCTCCAGATCAGCACAGATACGCAGTATTTT
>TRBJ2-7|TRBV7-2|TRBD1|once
CASSLLQGAADEQYF
TGTGCCAGCAGCTTACTGCAGGGGGCTGCGGACGAGCAGTACTTC
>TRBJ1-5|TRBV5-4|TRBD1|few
CASSWGTGDQPQHF
TGTGCCAGCAGCTGGGGGACAGGGGATCAGCCCCAGCATTTT
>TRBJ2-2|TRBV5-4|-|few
CASSLGTDYTGELFF
TGTGCCAGCAGCTTGGGGACAGATTACACCGGGGAGCTGTTTTTT
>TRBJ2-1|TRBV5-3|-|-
CASSLVYNEQFF
TGTGCCAGCAGCTTGGTATACAATGAGCAGTTCTTC
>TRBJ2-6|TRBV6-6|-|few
CASSRTAGANVLTF
TGTGCCAGCAGTAGGACAGCTGGGGCCAACGTCCTGACTTTC
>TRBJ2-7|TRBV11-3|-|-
CASSLGLAYEQYF
TGTGCCAGCAGCTTAGGACTAGCCTACGAGCAGTACTTC
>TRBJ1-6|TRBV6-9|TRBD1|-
CASSPGTGGLTLHF
TGTGCCAGCAGCCCCGGGACAGGGGGCTTAACCCTCCACTTT
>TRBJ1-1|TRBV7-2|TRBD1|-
CASSLVGTGVQYTEAFF
TGTGCCAGCAGCTTAGTTGGGACAGGGGTACAATACACTGAAGCTTTCTTT
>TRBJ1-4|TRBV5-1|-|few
CASNMGGKLFF
TGCGCCAGCAACATGGGGGGGAAACTGTTTTTT